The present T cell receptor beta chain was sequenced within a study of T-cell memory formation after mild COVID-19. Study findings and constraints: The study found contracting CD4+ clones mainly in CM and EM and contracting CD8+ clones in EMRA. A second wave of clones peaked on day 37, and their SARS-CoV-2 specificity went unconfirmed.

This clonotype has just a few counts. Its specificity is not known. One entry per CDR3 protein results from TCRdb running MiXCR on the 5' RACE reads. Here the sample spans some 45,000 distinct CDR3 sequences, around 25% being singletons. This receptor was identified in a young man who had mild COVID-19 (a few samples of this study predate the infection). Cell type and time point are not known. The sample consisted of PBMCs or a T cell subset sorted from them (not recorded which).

DNA for the CDR3: TGTGCCAGCAGTTTATTGTTTGGGGGGCAAAACATTCAGTACTTC. Protein: CASSLLFGGQNIQYF. The J gene is TRBJ2-4, the V gene TRBV28, with D perhaps given as TRBD1 or TRBD2 (6 bases each). Germline V gives CDR1 MDHEN, CDR2 SYDVKM. The CDR3 length is 15 residues. Trimming cost V 1 base and J 5 bases, with 12 bases left between them.